One and the same sample provided the 21 T cell receptor beta chains below, sequenced in a study of radiotherapy plus CTLA-4 blockade in lung cancer. Assay: immunoSEQ multiplex PCR; the TCRdb copy retains only in-frame clones and omits some. This repertoire shows some 67,000 clones, more than 70% found once; its top ten account for 16%. Sequences were derived from peripheral blood, sampled from a patient treated with radiotherapy plus ipilimumab. These TCRs come from a human donor with non-small cell lung cancer whose response to radiotherapy plus ipilimumab could not be evaluated. Some clones in this sample may be carry-over from other donors' samples.

V gene TRBV4-3 combines with J gene TRBJ1-2; D gene ambiguous. Per germline, CDR1 LGHNA and CDR2 YSLEER. The CDR3 totals 14 residues. With 0 bases removed from V and 4 bases from J, the gap between germline ends came to 9 bases. DNA for the CDR3: TGCGCCAGCAGCCAAGATCAGAACAGCTATGGCTACACCTTC. Translated, it gives CASSQDQNSYGYTF.

With respect to this clone: This sample includes further DNA sequences coding for the same CDR3. V and J are TRBV18 and TRBJ2-5, with a tentative D call TRBD2 (6 bases). Trimming left V 2 bases short and J 5 bases short, with 6 bases between. The CDR3 sequence is 12 residues long. Per the germline V gene, CDR1 is KGHSH and CDR2 is LQKENI. CDR3 nucleotides: TGTGCCAGCTCACCAGGGGGGGAGACCCAGTACTTC. Amino acids: CASSPGGETQYF.

This chain joins TRBV7-2 and TRBJ1-1; no reliable D call. Trimming removed 3 bases from V and 5 bases from J, with 7 bases in between. The CDR3 has 12 amino acids. Germline CDR1 is SGHTA and CDR2 is FQGNSA. This chain's CDR3 is CASSFPGTEAFF. The CDR3 nucleotides are TGTGCCAGCAGCTTCCCCGGGACTGAAGCTTTCTTT.

The chain has TRBV11-2 and TRBJ2-7; tentatively, D is TRBD1 (5 bases). This CDR3 has 12 residues. V gave up 4 bases and J gave up 3 bases, with 7 bases separating them. Germline CDR1 reads SGHAT; CDR2 reads FQNNGV. This CDR3 reads CASSYDSYEQYF. The CDR3 DNA is TGTGCCAGCAGCTACGACAGCTACGAGCAGTACTTC.

The V gene is TRBV7-9, the J gene TRBJ2-3; D might be TRBD1 (6 bases). CDR3 size: 15 residues. From germline, CDR1 is SEHNR and CDR2 FQNEAQ (reference sequence). V lost 4 bases and J lost 2, with 13 bases in between. CDR3 DNA sequence: TGTGCCAGCAGCTCCAGGACAGTCCTCACAGATACGCAGTATTTT. This gives the protein CASSSRTVLTDTQYF.

CDR3: CASTSTGNYNSPLHF. The DNA of the CDR3 is TGTGCCAGCACCTCGACAGGGAACTATAATTCACCCCTCCACTTT. V is TRBV6-5 and J is TRBJ1-6, with 7 bases aligning to TRBD1. Trimming removed 7 bases from V and 3 bases from J; junction bases left unmatched: 6. The germline CDR1 and CDR2 sequences are MNHEY and SVGAGI. The CDR3 runs to 15 residues.

The chain joins TRBV6-5 to TRBJ1-1; weak D call: TRBD1 (6 bases). Per the germline V gene, CDR1 is MNHEY and CDR2 is SVGAGI. The CDR3 extends over 14 amino acids. V lost 4 bases, J lost 1 base, and 10 bases lay in between. The CDR3 bases are TGTGCCAGCAGTTGGGGGGGCTGGAACACTGAAGCTTTCTTT. It codes for CASSWGGWNTEAFF.

This clone was recorded a few times. V is TRBV10-1 and J is TRBJ1-3, with D possibly matching TRBD1 (6 bases). The ends were cut back, 0 bases at V and 2 bases at J, with 8 bases in the middle. CDR3 length: 15 amino acids. Germline V gene lookup returns CDR1 WNHNN and CDR2 SYGVQD (reference sequence). This CDR3 reads CASSESGQTGNTIYF. CDR3 nucleotide sequence: TGCGCCAGCAGTGAGTCGGGACAAACTGGAAACACCATATATTTT.

The gene calls are TRBV20-1 and TRBJ1-2, with D possibly TRBD1 on 6 matching bases. V was pared by 3 bases and J by 8 bases, with 10 bases between. Germline V gene data show CDR1 as DFQATT and CDR2 as SNEGSKA (reference sequence). CDR3 length: 11 residues. CDR3 coding DNA: TGCAGTGCTAGCGGCGGGGGCGGCTACACCTTC. Its translation: CSASGGGGYTF.

The V and J genes are TRBV2 and TRBJ2-1; 10 bases map to TRBD1. The CDR3 runs 16 residues. The V segment lost 0 bases and the J segment 8 bases; nucleotides outside the gene matches: 7. Germline lookup yields CDR1 SNHLY and CDR2 FYNNEI. CDR3 residues: CASSEARQGAPYEQFF. As DNA, the CDR3 is TGTGCCAGCAGTGAAGCAAGACAGGGGGCCCCCTATGAGCAGTTCTTC.

The chain uses TRBV30 and TRBJ1-5, with D unresolved. The CDR3 extends over 13 amino acids. V was trimmed by 4 bases and J by 11 bases, leaving 18 bases between them. Looked up from germline, CDR1 is GTSNPN and CDR2 is SVGIG (reference sequence). The CDR3 reads CAWTPGSTGAQHF. In DNA, the CDR3 is TGTGCCTGGACTCCCGGGTCCACCGGGGCCCAGCATTTT.

V is TRBV5-5 and J is TRBJ2-3; D gene uncertain. The CDR3 totals 16 residues. V was clipped by 3 bases and J by 7 bases, with 21 bases between them. Germline lookup yields CDR1 SGHKS and CDR2 YYEKEE (reference sequence). The CDR3 here is CASSSGVGFVHNTQYF. Written as DNA, the CDR3 is TGTGCCAGCAGCTCCGGAGTCGGTTTTGTCCACAATACGCAGTATTTT.

The chain links TRBV6-1 to TRBJ2-5; a possible D gene is TRBD2 (8 bases). The germline V and J ends were trimmed by 5 bases and 1 base, with 20 bases remaining between them. Germline V gene sequence: CDR1 MNHNS, CDR2 SASEGT. This CDR3 region has 17 residues. The CDR3 bases are TGTGCCAGCAGTAAAGGCCGCGGGGGGACAGCCCAAGAGACCCAGTACTTC. Amino acid sequence: CASSKGRGGTAQETQYF.

The gene calls are TRBV11-2 and TRBJ1-1; D ambiguous. This CDR3 comprises 15 residues. Per the germline V gene, CDR1 is SGHAT and CDR2 is FQNNGV. With 1 base removed from V and 4 bases from J, the gap between germline ends came to 13 bases. The CDR3 coding sequence is TGTGCCAGCAGCTTAGCCGGTTTGGTTGCCACTGAAGCTTTCTTT. Residues: CASSLAGLVATEAFF. The variable domain in full, with the rest retrieved from reference TRBV11-2 and TRBJ1-1, is EAGVAQSPRYKIIEKRQSVAFWCNPISGHATLYWYQQILGQGPKLLIQFQNNGVVDDSQLPKDRFSAERLKGVDSTLKIQPAKLEDSAVYLCASSLAGLVATEAFFGQGTRLTVV.

V and J are TRBV27 and TRBJ2-1; 8 bases agree with TRBD2. Germline CDR1 is MNHEY and CDR2 is SMNVEV (reference sequence). The CDR3 totals 14 residues. J lost 6 bases, V lost 11 bases, and 12 bases had no gene match. CDR3 sequence: CACCPGGPGNEQFF. CDR3 sequence (DNA): TGTGCCTGCTGCCCGGGGGGGCCGGGCAATGAGCAGTTCTTC.

The chain couples TRBV29-1 to TRBJ1-3; D unresolved. The CDR3 contains 12 residues. Germline V CDR1 and CDR2: SQVTM, ANQGSEA. Trimming removed 4 bases at V and 3 bases at J, with 7 bases between. The CDR3: CSVAQVGNTIYF. The CDR3 nucleotides read TGCAGCGTTGCTCAGGTTGGAAACACCATATATTTT.

The V call is TRBV4-3, the J call TRBJ2-2, with D possibly TRBD1 on 5 matching bases. Germline CDR1 reads LGHNA; CDR2 reads YSLEER. Trimming pared 1 base from V and 4 bases from J, leaving 16 bases between. This CDR3 region has 17 residues. The CDR3 here is CASSQGGFRVGTGELFF. The CDR3 DNA reads TGCGCCAGCAGCCAAGGGGGCTTTCGAGTGGGCACCGGGGAGCTGTTTTTT.

This chain uses TRBV19 with TRBJ2-1; TRBD1 matches 7 bases. The CDR3 runs to 12 residues. V shed 6 bases and J 9 bases; nucleotides not matched to a gene: 5. Germline assignment: CDR1 LNHDA and CDR2 SQIVND (reference sequence). CDR3 in DNA: TGTGCCAGTAGGGCCGCAGGGGGTGAGCAGTTCTTC. It is translated as CASRAAGGEQFF.

The chain employs TRBV15 and TRBJ2-2, with 8 bases lining up with TRBD1. Looked up from germline, CDR1 is LNHNV and CDR2 is YYDKDF (reference sequence). The J segment lost 6 bases and the V segment lost 2 bases, leaving 8 bases of the junction unmatched. This CDR3 is built from 16 residues. DNA of the CDR3: TGTGCCACCAGCAGAAACTTTCAGGGGGCTGCCGGGGAGCTGTTTTTT. Amino acids: CATSRNFQGAAGELFF.

This chain uses TRBV5-4 with TRBJ2-5; 8 nucleotides match TRBD2. CDR1 and CDR2 from the germline V gene are SGHNT and YYREEE (reference sequence). This CDR3 has 15 residues. V trimming: 0 bases; J trimming: 4 bases; junction bases outside the gene matches: 5. CDR3 DNA sequence: TGTGCCAGCAGCTTGGCCGGGGGGGCCGGAGAGACCCAGTACTTC. Amino acids: CASSLAGGAGETQYF. The full variable domain, completed using reference TRBV5-4 and TRBJ2-5, is ETGVTQSPTHLIKTRGQQVTLRCSSQSGHNTVSWYQQALGQGPQFIFQYYREEENGRGNFPPRFSGLQFPNYSSELNVNALELDDSALYLCASSLAGGAGETQYFGPGTRLLVL.

The chain employs TRBV4-2 and TRBJ2-1; 13 nucleotides line up with TRBD2. CDR1 is LGHNA and CDR2 is YNFKEQ in the germline V gene. Trimming at V came to 8 bases and at J to 3 bases, leaving 7 bases not matched to a gene. The CDR3 is made up of 16 amino acids. CDR3 nucleotide sequence: TGTGCCAGCGCGCCGAGACTAGCGGGGGGCTACAATGAGCAGTTCTTC. This codes for CASAPRLAGGYNEQFF.